What follows are 20 T cell receptor beta chains derived from one specimen sequenced in a study of cytomegalovirus exposure and HLA in healthy donors. The primer mix had 60 Vbeta and 13 Jbeta primers. This table comes from immunoSEQ multiplex PCR, and its TCRdb copy is limited to in-frame clones, with some not included. The table includes 90,000 or so clones, over 70% detected once. The sequencing sample was made of PBMCs. These receptors were collected from a woman aged 50 to 60 in good health and CMV-seropositive.

The chain employs TRBV29-1 and TRBJ2-1; 9 bases line up with TRBD2. Germline assignment: CDR1 SQVTM and CDR2 ANQGSEA. The CDR3 extends over 15 amino acids. The trim removed 2 bases at V and 9 bases at J, leaving 11 bases unmatched. CDR3 nucleotides: TGCAGCGTTGAACCGCCAGCGGGGGGTGTACGTGAGCAGTTCTTC. Amino acids: CSVEPPAGGVREQFF.

The chain links TRBV5-1 to TRBJ1-5, with 8 bases lining up with TRBD1. The CDR3 consists of 14 residues. V lost 4 bases to trimming and J lost 6 bases; unmatched junction nucleotides: 6. CDR1 is SGHRS, CDR2 YFSETQ, per germline. The CDR3 nucleotides are TGCGCCAGCAGCCCCGGACAGGGAGGTCAGCCCCAGCATTTT. This translates into CASSPGQGGQPQHF.

This sequence joins TRBV29-1 and TRBJ2-3; 7 bases map to TRBD2. Germline V lookup: CDR1 SQVTM, CDR2 ANQGSEA. The CDR3 runs 15 residues. After removal of 6 bases from V and 6 bases from J, the junction contained 15 bases not matched to a gene. CDR3 amino acids: CSVARSGVRVDTQYF. The CDR3 region has the DNA TGCAGCGTCGCCCGCAGCGGGGTAAGGGTTGATACGCAGTATTTT.

This clone has just a few counts. V usage is TRBV30 and J usage is TRBJ2-2; no reliable D call. Trimming took 3 bases from V and 3 from J, leaving 8 bases between them. The germline CDR1 and CDR2 sequences are GTSNPN and SVGIG (reference sequence). This CDR3 comprises 13 residues. CDR3 amino acids: CAWSHSDTGELFF. CDR3 coding DNA: TGTGCCTGGAGCCACTCGGACACCGGGGAGCTGTTTTTT.

This clone was detected only once. CDR3: CASSLPSTNQFYEQYF. CDR3 in DNA: TGTGCCAGCAGCTTGCCGTCTACCAATCAATTCTACGAGCAGTACTTC. The chain carries TRBV5-4 and TRBJ2-7; no clear D. The CDR3 length is 16 residues. The V gene lost 1 base and the J gene lost 3 bases, with 17 bases spanning the gap. CDR1 and CDR2 from the germline V gene are SGHNT and YYREEE (reference sequence).

This sequence joins TRBV5-1 and TRBJ2-3; TRBD2 aligns across 12 bases. Trimming at V came to 1 base and at J to 2 bases, leaving 11 bases not matched to a gene. CDR3 length: 19 residues. Germline CDR1 and CDR2: SGHRS and YFSETQ. The CDR3 is CASSLWLAGGPGVTDTQYF. The CDR3 region has the DNA TGCGCCAGCAGCTTGTGGCTAGCGGGAGGGCCCGGGGTCACAGATACGCAGTATTTT.

A single count supports this clone. This chain connects TRBV2 to TRBJ1-2; 7 bases align to TRBD1. Germline-derived CDR1 and CDR2 are SNHLY and FYNNEI. This CDR3 comprises 12 residues. J was trimmed by 8 bases and V by 4 bases; bases with no gene match: 4. DNA of the CDR3: TGTGCCAGCAGTGGGACAGGAAACGGCTACACCTTC. Translation: CASSGTGNGYTF. The full variable domain, with the rest looked up from reference TRBV2 and TRBJ1-2, is EPEVTQTPSHQVTQMGQEVILRCVPISNHLYFYWYRQILGQKVEFLVSFYNNEISEKSEIFDDQFSVERPDGSNFTLKIRSTKLEDSAMYFCASSGTGNGYTFGSGTRLTVV.

This clone turned up a few times. The gene calls are TRBV7-3 and TRBJ1-4, with 8 bases aligning to TRBD1. The CDR3 runs 13 residues. Germline assignment: CDR1 SGHTA and CDR2 FQGTGA. Germline trimming cut 4 bases from V and 8 bases from J; bases unmatched to any gene: 3. The CDR3 coding sequence is TGTGCCAGCAGCTCGGACAGGGAGGAAAAACTGTTTTTT. Translated: CASSSDREEKLFF.

This chain joins TRBV14 and TRBJ2-3, with 12 bases that match TRBD2. This CDR3 region has 20 residues. J was trimmed by 2 bases and V by 1 base; bases with no gene match: 13. Germline CDR1 and CDR2: SGHDN and FVKESK. In DNA, the CDR3 is TGTGCCAGCAGCCAAGGGGGACTAGCGGGCTTCTATACCTACACAGATACGCAGTATTTT. Its translation: CASSQGGLAGFYTYTDTQYF.

This clone was seen more than once but under ten times. The J gene is TRBJ2-7, the V gene TRBV15; 7 nucleotides align to TRBD1. The V and J ends lost 4 bases and 2 bases, in that order; junction bases with no gene match: 5. The CDR3 runs 14 residues. Germline V lookup: CDR1 LNHNV, CDR2 YYDKDF (reference sequence). The chain's CDR3 is CATSKNRGAYEQYF. Written as DNA, the CDR3 is TGTGCCACCAGCAAAAACAGGGGCGCCTACGAGCAGTACTTC.

This chain uses TRBV6-5 with TRBJ2-5; TRBD1 agrees at 8 bases. The V segment lost 6 bases and the J segment 5 bases; nucleotides outside the gene matches: 11. The length of the CDR3 is 15 residues. In germline, CDR1 is MNHEY, CDR2 SVGAGI. CDR3 sequence reads: CASSSLQGARETQYF. DNA for the CDR3: TGTGCCAGCAGCAGTCTCCAGGGGGCGCGGGAGACCCAGTACTTC.

This chain uses TRBV10-3 with TRBJ2-3; no firm D call. The V gene's germline CDR1 is ENHRY and CDR2 SYGVKD. This CDR3 is built from 12 residues. With 6 bases removed from V and 0 bases from J, the gap between germline ends came to 4 bases. CDR3 region: CAIRGSTDTQYF. The DNA of the CDR3 is TGTGCCATCAGGGGCAGCACAGATACGCAGTATTTT.

The chain links TRBV30 to TRBJ2-7, with D perhaps TRBD2 (7 bases). Germline CDR1 GTSNPN, CDR2 SVGIG (reference sequence). This CDR3 is 15 amino acids long. Trimming pared 3 bases from V and 7 bases from J, leaving 22 bases between. In DNA, the CDR3 is TGTGCCTGGAGCGCCCTCTTTGGCGGGGGCGGTGAGCAGTACTTC. Encoded protein: CAWSALFGGGGEQYF.

There are a few counts of this clone. V is TRBV19 and J is TRBJ2-1; 7 positions match TRBD1. CDR3 length: 15 residues. Germline V gives CDR1 LNHDA, CDR2 SQIVND (reference sequence). After removal of 7 bases from V and 0 bases from J, the junction contained 6 bases not matched to a gene. CDR3 DNA: TGTGCCAGTACCATGGACAGGAGCTCCTACAATGAGCAGTTCTTC. Translated, it gives CASTMDRSSYNEQFF. Supplemented by reference TRBV19 and TRBJ2-1, the full variable domain reads DGGITQSPKYLFRKEGQNVTLSCEQNLNHDAMYWYRQDPGQGLRLIYYSQIVNDFQKGDIAEGYSVSREKKESFPLTVTSAQKNPTAFYLCASTMDRSSYNEQFFGPGTRLTVL.

A single count supports this clone. V is TRBV10-3 and J is TRBJ1-2, with a tentative D call TRBD1 (5 bases). V was clipped by 0 bases and J by 4 bases, with 12 bases between them. This CDR3 region has 15 residues. Germline V gene lookup returns CDR1 ENHRY and CDR2 SYGVKD. In DNA form, the CDR3 reads TGTGCCATCAGTGAGTCAAAGGGGACTTCCTATGGCTACACCTTC. Translating it yields CAISESKGTSYGYTF.

This CDR3 reads CAISESQARGGGDEQYF. CDR3 nucleotides: TGTGCCATCAGTGAGTCGCAGGCGCGGGGGGGTGGGGACGAGCAGTACTTC. The chain combines TRBV10-3 with TRBJ2-7; 9 bases are shared with TRBD2. The germline V gene encodes CDR1 ENHRY and CDR2 SYGVKD. V lost 0 bases, J lost 5 bases, and 11 bases stayed unmatched. The CDR3 is made up of 17 amino acids.

This chain joins TRBV30 and TRBJ2-3, with 9 bases fitting TRBD2. Per the germline V gene, CDR1 is GTSNPN and CDR2 is SVGIG (reference sequence). The CDR3 has 14 residues. The J segment lost 7 bases and the V segment lost 4 bases, leaving 9 bases of the junction unmatched. The CDR3 spells CAWIEPAGGNTQYF. The CDR3 DNA reads TGTGCCTGGATCGAGCCAGCGGGGGGTAATACGCAGTATTTT.

This rearrangement joins TRBV9 to TRBJ2-1, with D possibly TRBD1 on 6 matching bases. The CDR3 is 15 amino acids. Germline assignment: CDR1 SGDLS and CDR2 YYNGEE. V shed 3 bases and J shed 1 base, with 11 bases lying between them. Here the CDR3 DNA reads TGTGCCAGCAGCGGGGGGCCTTATTCCTACAATGAGCAGTTCTTC. Its protein is CASSGGPYSYNEQFF.

This chain links TRBV14 with TRBJ2-1; the match to TRBD2 covers 7 bases. Germline V lookup: CDR1 SGHDN, CDR2 FVKESK. The CDR3 runs 14 residues. V trimming: 1 base; J trimming: 5 bases; junction bases outside the gene matches: 2. The CDR3 DNA reads as TGTGCCAGCAGCCAAGTGGGGGGGGACAATGAGCAGTTCTTC. Encoded protein: CASSQVGGDNEQFF.

The chain employs TRBV5-4 and TRBJ1-1, with D possibly matching TRBD1 (5 bases). With 4 bases removed from V and 0 bases from J, the gap between germline ends came to 16 bases. CDR1 SGHNT and CDR2 YYREEE come from the germline V gene (reference sequence). The CDR3 extends over 16 amino acids. The CDR3 bases are TGTGCCAGCAGCCCCGGGGGTTCTTTTTTGAACACTGAAGCTTTCTTT. Its translation is CASSPGGSFLNTEAFF. Using reference TRBV5-4 and TRBJ1-1 for the parts outside the CDR3, the full variable domain is ETGVTQSPTHLIKTRGQQVTLRCSSQSGHNTVSWYQQALGQGPQFIFQYYREEENGRGNFPPRFSGLQFPNYSSELNVNALELDDSALYLCASSPGGSFLNTEAFFGQGTRLTVV.